This T cell receptor (beta chain) comes out of a study of low-dose radiotherapy and immunotherapy resistance in tumors. At least ten counts were recorded for this clonotype. Time point meaning: before trial treatment. Alpha- and beta-chain coverage of first-strand cDNA came from TRAV- and TRBV-specific primers. Amplification, which lasted 20 PCR cycles, used a constant-region primer and V-primer adapter to amplify TCRs. TCRdb re-called the reads through MiXCR, storing one row per CDR3 protein. The table lists 70,000 to 90,000 distinct CDR3 sequences, 18% of them singletons. Per germline, CDR1 GTSNPN and CDR2 SVGIG (reference sequence). Trimming took off 5 bases at V and 7 bases at J, with 12 bases between the two ends. The CDR3 runs 11 residues.

The source of this sequence is a male donor with prostate cancer. The chain couples TRBV30 to TRBJ2-7; weak D call: TRBD2 (5 bases). The sample here was PBMCs, taken before treatment. The CDR3 loop is CAWGVTGEQYF. In DNA form, the CDR3 reads TGTGCCTGGGGGGTGACGGGAGAGCAGTACTTC.